This TCR beta chain was obtained from a study of shared clonotypes between healthy human individuals. Here immunoSEQ multiplex PCR was the method, and the copy in TCRdb shows in-frame clones only, minus some. There are approximately 740,000 clones in the sample; approximately 79% occur only once, and over 1.5% lies in the top ten. This CDR3 is 13 amino acids long. V lost 2 bases to trimming and J lost 4 bases, with 9 bases between them. Germline lookup yields CDR1 SGHNT and CDR2 YYREEE (reference sequence). The V call is TRBV5-4, the J call TRBJ1-2, with D possibly matching TRBD1 (5 bases). Sequenced: memory CD4+ T cells sorted from blood. Described subset: CD45RA-negative fraction. The sequence came from a woman aged 30 to 39 in good health. CDR3: CASSFVGTYGYTF. DNA for the CDR3: TGTGCCAGCAGCTTTGTAGGGACCTATGGCTACACCTTC.